This T cell receptor (beta chain) came from a study of T cell responses to AZD1222 COVID-19 vaccine. Findings and limits, study-wide: At 160-218 and 743-854, vaccine-associated CD4 TCRs were dominant, and they spanned spike. Possibly, clonal diversity was underestimated; donors were largely white British and included more females. Spike-specific TCR breadth and depth both grew after two AZD1222 doses.

The CDR3 spans 14 residues. Trimming removed 5 bases from V and 4 bases from J; junction bases left unmatched: 7. Germline lookup yields CDR1 SEHNR and CDR2 FQNEAQ (reference sequence). Note on this clone: As yet, its antigen is unknown.

Sequenced by immunoSEQ multiplex PCR; TCRdb stores in-frame clones only, minus some. The data hold about 120,000 clones, with 92% observed a single time. V usage is TRBV7-9 and J usage is TRBJ2-7; TRBD2 aligns across 8 bases. Sequenced here: peripheral blood, sampled 28 days after the second AZD1222 dose. This TCR came from an adult who received the AZD1222 COVID-19 vaccine. The chain's CDR3 is CASSASGSAYEQYF. CDR3 bases: TGTGCCAGCAGCGCAAGCGGGAGCGCATACGAGCAGTACTTC.